These 18 T cell receptor beta chains were all obtained from the same sample, sequenced in a study of PD-L1 blockade in urothelial cancer. The data were produced by immunoSEQ multiplex PCR, yet TCRdb's version contains in-frame clones alone and is incomplete. Of 100,000 to 150,000 clones listed, more than 75% were seen once; the top ten hold about 2.4%. Indicated time point: peripheral blood 6 weeks after treatment start. Sequenced material: PBMCs, taken around atezolizumab (anti-PD-L1) treatment. These receptors were taken from a man aged 50 to 59 with urothelial cancer.

This clone has more than one count but fewer than ten. This sequence joins TRBV2 and TRBJ2-1; 10 bases agree with TRBD2. Germline V gives CDR1 SNHLY, CDR2 FYNNEI. The V gene end was trimmed by 6 bases and the J gene end by 6 bases; junction bases not matched to a gene: 8. The CDR3 loop spans 15 amino acids. In DNA form, the CDR3 reads TGTGCCAGCAGCCTGGGGAGCGGGAGGGGCAATGAGCAGTTCTTC. This translates into CASSLGSGRGNEQFF.

This chain connects TRBV7-2 to TRBJ1-4; the D gene is possibly TRBD1 (5 bases). CDR3 length: 17 residues. In germline, CDR1 is SGHTA, CDR2 FQGNSA. Trimming took off 5 bases at V and 1 base at J, with 17 bases between the two ends. For the CDR3, the DNA is TGTGCCAGCAGCACCCAACGCGGGGCCGGAACTAATGAAAAACTGTTTTTT. It translates to CASSTQRGAGTNEKLFF.

CDR3 nucleotides: TGTGCCAGCAGTTTATTGGGACAGGGAGATTACACTAACTATGGCTACACCTTC. As protein: CASSLLGQGDYTNYGYTF. The chain uses TRBV28 and TRBJ1-2; 9 bases map to TRBD1. The CDR3 spans 18 residues. With V trimmed by 1 base and J by 0 bases, 9 bases remained unmatched. From germline, CDR1 is MDHEN and CDR2 SYDVKM.

J is TRBJ1-1 and V is TRBV10-2; 11 bases map to TRBD1. V trimming: 6 bases; J trimming: 1 base; junction bases outside the gene matches: 10. The V gene's germline CDR1 is WSHSY and CDR2 SAAADI. The CDR3 contains 17 residues. The CDR3 is CASSEGTGGTWNTEAFF. CDR3 nucleotide sequence: TGCGCCAGCAGCGAAGGGACAGGGGGTACCTGGAACACTGAAGCTTTCTTT.

The CDR3 DNA sequence: TGTGCCAGCAGCACTGGACAGGGGTATGGCTACACCTTC. Amino acids: CASSTGQGYGYTF. The chain uses TRBV5-6 and TRBJ1-2; 9 nucleotides line up with TRBD1. CDR3 length equals 13 residues. The germline V gene encodes CDR1 SGHDT and CDR2 YYEEEE. Trimming removed 4 bases from V and 5 bases from J; junction bases left unmatched: 3.

The chain recombines TRBV10-1 with TRBJ2-7; TRBD1 is a possible D gene (7 bases). Trimming removed 4 bases at V and 1 base at J, with 14 bases between. The CDR3 contains 15 residues. CDR1 and CDR2 (germline): WNHNN, SYGVQD (reference sequence). The chain's CDR3 is CASSGGTAQSYEQYF. The CDR3 coding sequence is TGCGCCAGCAGTGGCGGGACAGCACAGTCCTACGAGCAGTACTTC.

J is TRBJ1-1 and V is TRBV2, with D unresolved. In germline, CDR1 is SNHLY, CDR2 FYNNEI. V lost 2 bases, J lost 5 bases, and 3 bases lay in between. The CDR3 totals 11 residues. In DNA, the CDR3 is TGTGCCAGCAGTGAACTTACTGAAGCTTTCTTT. It is translated as CASSELTEAFF. Full variable domain (outside the CDR3, taken from reference TRBV2 and TRBJ1-1): EPEVTQTPSHQVTQMGQEVILRCVPISNHLYFYWYRQILGQKVEFLVSFYNNEISEKSEIFDDQFSVERPDGSNFTLKIRSTKLEDSAMYFCASSELTEAFFGQGTRLTVV.

V is TRBV7-8 and J is TRBJ1-6; D perhaps matches TRBD1 (5 bases). Trimming stripped 1 base from V and 6 bases from J, with 13 bases between. CDR1 is SGHVS and CDR2 is FQNEAQ in the germline V gene. The CDR3 is 16 residues long. CDR3 sequence: CASSLVWRGGNSPLHF. The DNA for the CDR3 is TGTGCCAGCAGCTTAGTCTGGAGGGGAGGTAATTCACCCCTCCACTTT.

This chain links TRBV5-4 with TRBJ2-2; the match to TRBD2 covers 7 bases. Germline V lookup: CDR1 SGHNT, CDR2 YYREEE (reference sequence). The CDR3 is 15 amino acids. The trim removed 0 bases at V and 3 bases at J, leaving 2 bases unmatched. The chain's CDR3 is CASSLAGRYTGELFF. CDR3 nucleotide sequence: TGTGCCAGCAGCTTGGCCGGGAGGTACACCGGGGAGCTGTTTTTT.

The genes are TRBV28 and TRBJ2-7; 7 nucleotides agree with TRBD1. The CDR3 has 14 amino acids. With V trimmed by 3 bases and J by 6 bases, 8 bases remained unmatched. Germline CDR1 MDHEN, CDR2 SYDVKM. The CDR3 DNA reads TGTGCCAGCAGTTTGACAGGGTCAATAAGCGAGCAGTACTTC. Protein product: CASSLTGSISEQYF. Looking up the rest from reference TRBV28 and TRBJ2-7 gives the full variable domain: DVKVTQSSRYLVKRTGEKVFLECVQDMDHENMFWYRQDPGLGLRLIYFSYDVKMKEKGDIPEGYSVSREKKERFSLILESASTNQTSMYLCASSLTGSISEQYFGPGTRLTVT.

J is TRBJ2-7 and V is TRBV27; no clear D. The CDR3 has 14 amino acids. Germline CDR1 reads MNHEY; CDR2 reads SMNVEV (reference sequence). The V gene lost 3 bases and the J gene lost 4 bases, with 13 bases spanning the gap. The CDR3 sequence is CASSLKEPSYEQYF. In nucleotides, the CDR3 is TGTGCCAGCAGTTTGAAAGAGCCCTCATACGAGCAGTACTTC.

The chain combines TRBV7-8 with TRBJ2-7, with 11 bases lining up with TRBD2. Germline V gene data show CDR1 as SGHVS and CDR2 as FQNEAQ. V shed 5 bases, J shed 3 bases, and the junction held 9 bases outside the gene matches. The CDR3 extends over 16 amino acids. CDR3 nucleotide sequence: TGTGCCAGCAGCACAACTAGCGGGAGACCTAGCTACGAGCAGTACTTC. Protein: CASSTTSGRPSYEQYF.

V and J are TRBV5-4 and TRBJ2-6; D call uncertain. Trimming shortened V by 4 bases and J by 4 bases, and 12 bases separated the two germline ends. Germline V gene lookup returns CDR1 SGHNT and CDR2 YYREEE (reference sequence). This CDR3 region has 15 residues. CDR3 amino acids: CASSLSRLGANVLTF. CDR3 bases: TGTGCCAGCAGCCTCTCACGACTGGGGGCCAACGTCCTGACTTTC.

This clone was counted a single time. The chain carries TRBV18 and TRBJ2-1; 7 bases are shared with TRBD1. After removal of 0 bases from V and 2 bases from J, the junction contained 4 bases not matched to a gene. CDR3 length: 16 residues. In germline, CDR1 is KGHSH, CDR2 LQKENI. The CDR3 spells CASSPPRQGAYNEQFF. In nucleotides, the CDR3 is TGTGCCAGCTCACCACCTCGGCAGGGGGCCTACAATGAGCAGTTCTTC.

The chain combines TRBV4-1 with TRBJ1-3; the D gene is possibly TRBD1 (5 bases). V was shortened by 4 bases and J by 3 bases, with 19 bases between the two germline ends. The CDR3 extends over 17 amino acids. Germline V gene sequence: CDR1 MGHRA, CDR2 YSYEKL. The CDR3 sequence: CASSRAGMVTRGNTIYF. In nucleotides, the CDR3 is TGCGCCAGCAGCCGCGCAGGGATGGTAACTCGTGGAAACACCATATATTTT.

The chain has TRBV7-2 and TRBJ2-7; 8 nucleotides agree with TRBD2. Germline V gene lookup returns CDR1 SGHTA and CDR2 FQGNSA. This CDR3 is 15 amino acids long. J was trimmed by 3 bases and V by 3 bases; bases with no gene match: 7. Written as DNA, the CDR3 is TGTGCCAGCAGCTTGGGACTAGTCGAAGGCTACGAGCAGTACTTC. It is translated as CASSLGLVEGYEQYF.

The chain couples TRBV10-3 to TRBJ2-3; D unclear. Per the germline V gene, CDR1 is ENHRY and CDR2 is SYGVKD. This CDR3 has 11 amino acids. With 4 bases removed from V and 6 bases from J, the gap between germline ends came to 5 bases. The CDR3 bases are TGTGCCATCAGTGTTCAGGATACGCAGTATTTT. Residues: CAISVQDTQYF.

Note on this clone: Additional DNA sequences in this sample encode the identical CDR3. The chain joins TRBV7-2 to TRBJ1-2; TRBD1 aligns across 8 bases. CDR1 and CDR2 from the germline V gene are SGHTA and FQGNSA. The CDR3 runs to 13 residues. V was clipped by 4 bases and J by 8 bases; unmatched bases: 6. CDR3 in amino acids: CASSSDRGYGYTF. In nucleotides, the CDR3 is TGTGCCAGCAGCTCCGACAGGGGATACGGCTACACCTTC.